A selection of T cell receptor beta chains follows, all from one sample in a study of blood T cell repertoires in COVID-19. Using immunoSEQ multiplex PCR, the repertoire was profiled, and TCRdb retains in-frame clones only, with some absent. Of 300,000 to 400,000 clones in the sample, approximately 83% are singletons; the top ten hold 4% to 5%. The sequencing sample was made of PBMCs or T cells enriched from blood (not recorded which). The receptors stem from a woman aged 40-49 years with acute COVID-19. Each CDR3 is given with its conserved first and last residue. The D gene is left open where the match is weak. The size entry is marked missing in some rows and otherwise reads once, few, many or a size class.

>TRBJ2-2|-|-|TRBV10-3
CAIRNSTGELFF
TGTGCCATCAGAAATAGCACCGGGGAGCTGTTTTTT
>TRBJ2-2|TRBD2|once|TRBV5-1
CASSLVSYGGSGSGGGELFF
TGCGCCAGCAGCTTGGTTAGCTATGGTGGTAGCGGGAGCGGTGGCGGGGAGCTGTTTTTT
>TRBJ2-2|TRBD2|-|TRBV9
CASSISGRAEGGELFF
TGTGCCAGCAGCATTAGCGGGAGGGCCGAGGGCGGGGAGCTGTTTTTT
>TRBJ2-1|-|-|TRBV7-2
CASSLGVGTYNEQFF
TGTGCCAGCAGCTTAGGGGTAGGGACATACAATGAGCAGTTCTTC
>TRBJ2-2|TRBD1|-|TRBV5-6
CASSLGQGGTGELFF
TGTGCCAGCAGCCTGGGACAGGGCGGCACCGGGGAGCTGTTTTTT
>TRBJ1-1|TRBD1|-|TRBV9
CASSALQGTNTEAFF
TGTGCCAGCAGCGCCTTACAGGGGACGAACACTGAAGCTTTCTTT
>TRBJ2-7|-|-|TRBV6-1
CASSEGQTNEQYF
TGTGCCAGCAGTGAGGGACAAACGAACGAGCAGTACTTC
>TRBJ1-2|TRBD1|-|TRBV10-3
CAIQGALGYGYTF
TGTGCCATCCAGGGGGCGTTGGGCTATGGCTACACCTTC
>TRBJ2-7|TRBD2|-|TRBV2
CASRTTGLAGGKQYF
TGTGCCAGCAGGACAACAGGACTAGCGGGGGGGAAGCAGTACTTC
>TRBJ2-5|-|-|TRBV10-3
CAISDLGRHQETQYF
TGTGCCATCAGTGACTTGGGGCGACACCAAGAGACCCAGTACTTC
>TRBJ2-3|TRBD2|-|TRBV5-8
CASSGEGGGRNTQYF
TGTGCCAGCAGCGGGGAAGGCGGGGGACGAAATACGCAGTATTTT
>TRBJ2-2|TRBD2|few|TRBV24-1
CATIDLGTSGEEKNTGELFF
TGTGCCACCATCGACCTTGGGACTAGCGGGGAAGAGAAGAACACCGGGGAGCTGTTTTTT
>TRBJ2-6|-|-|TRBV27
CASRYSGANVLTF
TGTGCCAGCAGGTACTCTGGGGCCAACGTCCTGACTTTC
>TRBJ2-1|TRBD2|-|TRBV12-3/TRBV12-4
CASSGLAGGQFF
TGTGCCAGCAGTGGACTAGCGGGGGGGCAGTTCTTC
>TRBJ2-6|TRBD1|once|TRBV6-5
CASCRGSSGANVLTF
TGTGCCAGCTGCAGGGGGAGTTCTGGGGCCAACGTCCTGACTTTC
>TRBJ2-1|-|-|TRBV30
CAWIRKEDPLQSGEQFF
TGTGCCTGGATCCGTAAGGAGGACCCTCTCCAAAGTGGTGAGCAGTTCTTC
>TRBJ1-5|-|-|TRBV29-1
CSVARDFNQPQHF
TGCAGCGTTGCCCGGGACTTCAATCAGCCCCAGCATTTT
>TRBJ2-1|-|-|TRBV7-9
CASSLGRDRREQFF
TGTGCCAGCAGCTTAGGGCGGGACCGTCGGGAGCAGTTCTTC
>TRBJ2-1|TRBD2|-|TRBV5-1
CASSSTGTSINEQFF
TGCGCCAGCAGCTCGACCGGGACTAGTATAAATGAGCAGTTCTTC
>TRBJ2-3|TRBD2|-|TRBV5-1
CASSFSGRDTDTQYF
TGCGCCAGCAGCTTTAGCGGGAGAGACACAGATACGCAGTATTTT
>TRBJ1-2|-|-|TRBV29-1
CSVDRQGVGYTF
TGCAGCGTTGACCGGCAGGGTGTTGGCTACACCTTC
>TRBJ1-4|-|-|TRBV18
CASSQLAGYNEKLFF
TGTGCCAGCTCACAACTGGCAGGGTATAATGAAAAACTGTTTTTT
>TRBJ1-2|-|-|TRBV4-2
CASSQYTRANYGYTF
TGTGCCAGCAGCCAGTATACCAGGGCCAACTATGGCTACACCTTC
>TRBJ1-5|-|once|TRBV5-6
CASSLAGYDQPQHF
TGTGCCAGCAGCTTGGCAGGGTATGATCAGCCCCAGCATTTT
>TRBJ2-1|-|-|TRBV9
CASSVGNSMNEQFF
TGTGCCAGCAGCGTAGGTAACAGTATGAATGAGCAGTTCTTC
>TRBJ1-5|TRBD1|-|TRBV19
CASSTGTGGFQPQHF
TGTGCCAGTAGTACAGGGACAGGGGGATTTCAGCCCCAGCATTTT
>TRBJ2-5|TRBD2|-|TRBV19
CASRGLAGQETQYF
TGTGCCAGTCGGGGACTAGCCGGCCAAGAGACCCAGTACTTC
>TRBJ2-3|-|-|TRBV5-1
CASSLQGGRNTDTQYF
TGCGCCAGCAGCTTGCAAGGGGGAAGGAACACAGATACGCAGTATTTT
>TRBJ1-5|-|-|TRBV28
CASRTTGGNQPQHF
TGTGCCAGCAGAACCACAGGAGGCAATCAGCCCCAGCATTTT
>TRBJ1-5|TRBD1|-|TRBV28
CASSLDREAGLLRNQPQHF
TGTGCCAGCAGTTTGGACAGGGAGGCAGGTCTCCTTCGAAATCAGCCCCAGCATTTT
>TRBJ2-1|-|-|TRBV7-9
CASSLTSRREDNEQFF
TGTGCCAGCAGCCTCACCTCAAGACGGGAAGACAATGAGCAGTTCTTC
>TRBJ1-4|-|-|TRBV7-8
CASSLVGLANEKLFF
TGTGCCAGCAGCTTAGTCGGGTTGGCTAATGAAAAACTGTTTTTT
>TRBJ2-3|-|-|TRBV14
CASSRLTSSTDTQYF
TGTGCCAGCAGCCGACTAACGTCTAGCACAGATACGCAGTATTTT
>TRBJ1-2|TRBD1|few|TRBV5-5
CASSATGGTYGYTF
TGTGCCAGCAGTGCGACAGGGGGTACCTATGGCTACACCTTC
>TRBJ1-1|TRBD1|-|TRBV18
CASSPSQGARTEAFF
TGTGCCAGCTCACCATCTCAGGGGGCGAGGACTGAAGCTTTCTTT
>TRBJ2-5|-|-|TRBV3-1/TRBV3-2
CASSQEGGREETQYF
TGTGCCAGCAGCCAAGAGGGGGGGCGGGAAGAGACCCAGTACTTC
>TRBJ2-3|TRBD2|-|TRBV15
CATSRSGGPSTDTQYF
TGTGCCACCAGCAGAAGCGGGGGGCCTAGCACAGATACGCAGTATTTT
>TRBJ1-5|-|-|TRBV7-9
CASSFWTVNSNQPQHF
TGTGCCAGCAGCTTTTGGACAGTGAATAGCAATCAGCCCCAGCATTTT
>TRBJ2-5|-|-|TRBV12-5
CASGPINYSGIITQETQYF
TGTGCTAGTGGCCCGATCAATTACTCCGGGATTATAACGCAGGAGACCCAGTACTTC
>TRBJ2-1|TRBD1|-|TRBV5-1
CASSSGQGDNEQFF
TGCGCCAGCAGCTCGGGACAGGGAGACAATGAGCAGTTCTTC
>TRBJ1-6|-|-|TRBV2
CASMNSFNSPLHF
TGTGCCAGCATGAACAGTTTTAATTCACCCCTCCACTTT
>TRBJ1-1|TRBD1|-|TRBV28
CASSPPGARGRIAEAFF
TGTGCCAGCAGCCCCCCGGGAGCCAGGGGGCGAATAGCTGAAGCTTTCTTT
>TRBJ1-4|TRBD1|-|TRBV7-8
CASSLKTGTGLVATNEKLFF
TGTGCCAGCAGCTTAAAGACTGGGACAGGATTAGTTGCAACTAATGAAAAACTGTTTTTT
>TRBJ1-3|-|-|TRBV19
CASSIVGIAGNTIYF
TGTGCCAGTAGTATAGTCGGGATTGCTGGAAACACCATATATTTT
>TRBJ2-1|TRBD2|-|TRBV3-1/TRBV3-2
CASSQEGLYYEQFF
TGTGCCAGCAGCCAAGAGGGACTATACTATGAGCAGTTCTTC